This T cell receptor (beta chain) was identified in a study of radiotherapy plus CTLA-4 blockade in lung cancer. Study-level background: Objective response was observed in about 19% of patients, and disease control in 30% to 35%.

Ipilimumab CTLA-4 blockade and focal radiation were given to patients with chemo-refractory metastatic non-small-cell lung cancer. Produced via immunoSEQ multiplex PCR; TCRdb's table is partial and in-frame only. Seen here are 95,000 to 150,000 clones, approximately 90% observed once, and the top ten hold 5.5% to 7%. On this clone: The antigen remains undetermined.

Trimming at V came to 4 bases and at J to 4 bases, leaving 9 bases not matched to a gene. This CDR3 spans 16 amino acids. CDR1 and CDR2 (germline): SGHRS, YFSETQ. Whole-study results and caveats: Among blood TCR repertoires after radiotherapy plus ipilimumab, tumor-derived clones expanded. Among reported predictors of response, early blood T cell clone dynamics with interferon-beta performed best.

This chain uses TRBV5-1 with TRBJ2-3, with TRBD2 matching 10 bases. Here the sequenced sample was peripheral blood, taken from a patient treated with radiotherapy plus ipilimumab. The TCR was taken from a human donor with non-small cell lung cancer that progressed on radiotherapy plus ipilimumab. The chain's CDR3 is CASSIPAGGKSDTQYF. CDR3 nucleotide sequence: TGCGCCAGCAGCATCCCAGCGGGAGGGAAGTCAGATACGCAGTATTTT.